These 23 T cell receptor beta chains share one sample of origin, sequenced in a study of identical twins. TCRdb processed the 5' RACE reads anew with MiXCR; each CDR3 protein has one entry. Here the sample spans 1.5 million to 2 million distinct CDR3 sequences, about 31% being singletons. Sequencing input: cord blood. The receptors were sampled from a newborn girl in good health.

The sample holds a few counts of this clonotype. The chain carries TRBV10-3 and TRBJ1-1, with 8 bases aligning to TRBD1. CDR1 and CDR2 from the germline V gene are ENHRY and SYGVKD. The trim removed 10 bases at V and 3 bases at J, leaving 10 bases unmatched. This CDR3 has 14 amino acids. Here the CDR3 DNA reads TGTGCCACCCGGACAGGGAGGTGGCACACTGAAGCTTTCTTT. Protein sequence: CATRTGRWHTEAFF.

This clonotype was seen only a few times. This sequence joins TRBV5-4 and TRBJ2-1, with D unresolved. The germline V gene encodes CDR1 SGHNT and CDR2 YYREEE (reference sequence). The CDR3 sequence is 14 residues long. The V end lost 0 bases, the J end lost 5 bases, and 9 bases lay between the germline ends. Written as DNA, the CDR3 is TGTGCCAGCAGCTTGGTACGGACCGACAATGAGCAGTTCTTC. Its protein is CASSLVRTDNEQFF.

This clonotype appeared a few times. V and J are TRBV5-1 and TRBJ1-5; possibly TRBD1 for D (5 bases). Germline values: CDR1 SGHRS, CDR2 YFSETQ. The CDR3 extends over 14 amino acids. V lost 2 bases, J lost 4 bases, and 10 bases lay in between. The CDR3 spells CASSFGTPNQPQHF. The CDR3, as DNA: TGCGCCAGCAGCTTCGGGACTCCGAATCAGCCCCAGCATTTT.

The chain links TRBV6-2 or TRBV6-3 to TRBJ2-1; possible D gene TRBD1, 6 bases. This CDR3 is 15 amino acids long. CDR1 and CDR2 from the germline V gene are MNHEY and SVGEGT. V was shortened by 6 bases and J by 3 bases, with 15 bases between the two germline ends. Written as DNA, the CDR3 is TGTGCCAGCAGGGACGGACAGAGCTTCTACAATGAGCAGTTCTTC. This encodes CASRDGQSFYNEQFF.

In the case of this clonotype: Mismatch with germline at one junction end may stem from a read error. The chain recombines TRBV12-3 or TRBV12-4 with TRBJ2-3, with TRBD2 matching over 9 bases. The length of the CDR3 is 18 residues. The CDR3 here is CAGSLRSSAGGPSYTQYF. Here the CDR3 DNA reads TGTGCCGGCAGTTTAAGATCGTCGGCGGGAGGGCCTTCCTATACGCAGTATTTT.

Remarks on this clonotype: The junction does not match germline at one end; this may be a read error. Here the CDR3 DNA reads TGTGCCTGCAGCCCCTGGACAGGGGCAACTGAAGCTTTCTTT. It translates to CACSPWTGATEAFF. This chain links TRBV6-5 with TRBJ1-1, with 9 bases that match TRBD1. CDR1 is MNHEY and CDR2 is SVGAGI in the germline V gene. The CDR3 spans 14 residues.

The chain joins TRBV21-1 to TRBJ2-1. TRBV21-1 is an annotated pseudogene. The CDR3 sequence is 16 residues long. As DNA, the CDR3 is TGTGCCAGCAGCAAACCGCAGGCCAGCTCCTACAATGAGCAGTTCTTC. The encoded protein is CASSKPQASSYNEQFF.

In its sample, this clonotype was seen many times. Germline and junction disagree at one end, which may indicate a read error. The genes are TRBV12-3 or TRBV12-4 and TRBJ2-3; tentative D call: TRBD2 (6 bases). The CDR3 spans 15 residues. The CDR3 is CASSLATRRTDTQYF. CDR3 DNA: TGTGCCAGCAGCTTAGCGACTAGACGCACAGATACGCAGTATTTT.

A note on this clonotype: This could be a read error, since a much larger clone is one nucleotide away. The rearrangement joins TRBV6-6 to TRBJ1-2; no clear D gene. The CDR3 runs to 12 residues. CDR1 and CDR2 (germline): MNHNY, SVGAGI (reference sequence). CDR3 in DNA: TGTGCCAGCACGCAGGCTAACTGTGGCTACACCTTC. Protein sequence: CASTQANCGYTF.

This clonotype occurred a few times. J is TRBJ1-2 and V is TRBV7-2; possibly TRBD1 for D (6 bases). The CDR3 contains 15 residues. CDR1 is SGHTA, CDR2 FQGNSA, per germline. The ends were cut back, 2 bases at V and 6 bases at J, with 16 bases in the middle. The CDR3 loop reads CASSLNAQTGNGYTF. CDR3 DNA sequence: TGTGCCAGCAGCTTAAACGCCCAAACAGGGAATGGCTACACCTTC. The full variable domain, with the rest looked up from reference TRBV7-2 and TRBJ1-2, is GAGVSQSPSNKVTEKGKDVELRCDPISGHTALYWYRQSLGQGLEFLIYFQGNSAPDKSGLPSDRFSAERTGGSVSTLTIQRTQQEDSAVYLCASSLNAQTGNGYTFGSGTRLTVV.

This clonotype was found a few times. This chain connects TRBV4-2 to TRBJ2-1, with 8 bases fitting TRBD2. The V gene end was trimmed by 2 bases and the J gene end by 4 bases; junction bases not matched to a gene: 10. CDR3 size: 17 residues. Looked up from germline, CDR1 is LGHNA and CDR2 is YNFKEQ. CDR3 sequence (DNA): TGTGCCAGCAGCCAAATCCCCCTAGCGGGTGGGTACAATGAGCAGTTCTTC. Residues: CASSQIPLAGGYNEQFF.

The genes are TRBV24-1 and TRBJ2-1; 8 nucleotides align to TRBD2. Germline trimming cut 1 base from V and 6 bases from J; bases unmatched to any gene: 7. This CDR3 has 16 residues. Germline V gene lookup returns CDR1 KGHDR and CDR2 SFDVKD. The CDR3 sequence is CATSDLRSGSGNEQFF. CDR3 bases: TGTGCCACCAGTGATTTAAGGAGCGGGAGCGGCAATGAGCAGTTCTTC.

The sample holds a few counts of this clonotype. V is TRBV20-1 and J is TRBJ1-2, with 10 bases identical to TRBD1. CDR3 length: 13 amino acids. Trimming took 5 bases from V and 4 from J; bases not matched to a gene: 4. Germline V gene lookup returns CDR1 DFQATT and CDR2 SNEGSKA (reference sequence). The CDR3 region is CSAFRTGGYGYTF. CDR3 nucleotides: TGCAGTGCTTTCCGGACAGGGGGCTATGGCTACACCTTC.

This sequence joins TRBV20-1 and TRBJ1-2; D possibly corresponds to TRBD1 (6 bases). CDR1 is DFQATT, CDR2 SNEGSKA, per germline (reference sequence). The length of the CDR3 is 13 residues. V shed 1 base and J shed 4 bases, with 10 bases lying between them. As DNA, the CDR3 is TGCAGTGCTAGAGTTGAACAGGGCTATGGCTACACCTTC. Protein sequence: CSARVEQGYGYTF.

The chain is built from TRBV9 and TRBJ1-2; a possible D gene is TRBD1 (5 bases). Germline CDR1 reads SGDLS; CDR2 reads YYNGEE. This CDR3 is built from 17 residues. V lost 0 bases and J 2 bases, leaving 17 bases between the germline ends. The CDR3 DNA sequence: TGTGCCAGCAGCGTAGGGGGGTCAGGACGCGAAAACTATGGCTACACCTTC. It specifies CASSVGGSGRENYGYTF.

The chain is built from TRBV5-1 and TRBJ2-1, with 7 bases matching TRBD2. J gave up 3 bases and V 2 bases, and 11 bases lay outside the gene matches. This CDR3 contains 17 residues. Per the germline V gene, CDR1 is SGHRS and CDR2 is YFSETQ. The CDR3 sequence: CASSFPHRLAYYNEQFF. In DNA, the CDR3 is TGCGCCAGCAGCTTCCCTCACAGACTAGCTTACTACAATGAGCAGTTCTTC.

The rearrangement uses TRBV28 and TRBJ2-7; a weak D match, TRBD2 (7 bases). The CDR3 loop spans 15 amino acids. Germline V gene data show CDR1 as MDHEN and CDR2 as SYDVKM. The V end lost 10 bases, the J end lost 1 base, and 20 bases lay between the germline ends. CDR3 amino acids: CANREGGTGSYEQYF. The CDR3 coding sequence is TGTGCCAACAGGGAGGGGGGCACGGGGTCCTACGAGCAGTACTTC.

The CDR3 region is CSARPRINEKLFF. CDR3 DNA sequence: TGCAGTGCGAGGCCGAGGATTAATGAAAAACTGTTTTTT. The chain recombines TRBV20-1 with TRBJ1-4; D is undetermined. This CDR3 comprises 13 residues. Germline-derived CDR1 and CDR2 are DFQATT and SNEGSKA (reference sequence). With 6 bases removed from V and 4 bases from J, the gap between germline ends came to 12 bases.

The rearrangement links TRBV12-3 or TRBV12-4 to TRBJ2-7; no firm D call. There are 12 residues in the CDR3. Trimming stripped 9 bases from V and 7 bases from J, with 16 bases between. CDR3 in DNA: TGTGCCAGTCAGCTCCGGGCAGATGAGCAGTACTTC. It specifies CASQLRADEQYF.

About this clonotype: This may arise from a read error, as a much more abundant clone is one base away. This chain links TRBV4-2 with TRBJ2-1; 7 bases line up with TRBD2. CDR3 length equals 15 residues. CDR1 and CDR2 from the germline V gene are LGHNA and YNFKEQ. CDR3 residues: CASSGTSASYNGQFF. The CDR3 DNA sequence: TGTGCCAGCAGCGGAACTAGCGCCTCCTACAATGGGCAGTTCTTC.

The chain couples TRBV9 to TRBJ2-7; 7 bases are shared with TRBD1. CDR1 SGDLS and CDR2 YYNGEE come from the germline V gene. CDR3 length: 14 residues. V dropped 3 bases and J dropped 3; count of bases not matched to a gene: 6. The CDR3 nucleotides read TGTGCCAGCAGCGCGCGCCGGACAGGCTACGAGCAGTACTTC. Its protein product is CASSARRTGYEQYF.

A remark on this clonotype: One junction end disagrees with the germline gene, perhaps due to a read error. The CDR3 is CSARGDRPNQPRHF. The CDR3 coding sequence is TGCAGTGCTAGAGGGGACAGACCCAATCAGCCCCGGCATTTT. The chain links TRBV20-1 to TRBJ1-5; 7 bases map to TRBD1. Germline values: CDR1 DFQATT, CDR2 SNEGSKA (reference sequence). CDR3 size: 14 residues.

The chain is built from TRBV7-8 and TRBJ1-1; 9 nucleotides agree with TRBD1. V lost 4 bases, J lost 7 bases, and 10 bases stayed unmatched. The CDR3 is 15 amino acids. The germline CDR1 and CDR2 sequences are SGHVS and FQNEAQ. CDR3 sequence reads: CASSSLGQGLLEAFF. In DNA form, the CDR3 reads TGTGCCAGCAGCTCACTTGGACAGGGGCTCCTTGAAGCTTTCTTT.